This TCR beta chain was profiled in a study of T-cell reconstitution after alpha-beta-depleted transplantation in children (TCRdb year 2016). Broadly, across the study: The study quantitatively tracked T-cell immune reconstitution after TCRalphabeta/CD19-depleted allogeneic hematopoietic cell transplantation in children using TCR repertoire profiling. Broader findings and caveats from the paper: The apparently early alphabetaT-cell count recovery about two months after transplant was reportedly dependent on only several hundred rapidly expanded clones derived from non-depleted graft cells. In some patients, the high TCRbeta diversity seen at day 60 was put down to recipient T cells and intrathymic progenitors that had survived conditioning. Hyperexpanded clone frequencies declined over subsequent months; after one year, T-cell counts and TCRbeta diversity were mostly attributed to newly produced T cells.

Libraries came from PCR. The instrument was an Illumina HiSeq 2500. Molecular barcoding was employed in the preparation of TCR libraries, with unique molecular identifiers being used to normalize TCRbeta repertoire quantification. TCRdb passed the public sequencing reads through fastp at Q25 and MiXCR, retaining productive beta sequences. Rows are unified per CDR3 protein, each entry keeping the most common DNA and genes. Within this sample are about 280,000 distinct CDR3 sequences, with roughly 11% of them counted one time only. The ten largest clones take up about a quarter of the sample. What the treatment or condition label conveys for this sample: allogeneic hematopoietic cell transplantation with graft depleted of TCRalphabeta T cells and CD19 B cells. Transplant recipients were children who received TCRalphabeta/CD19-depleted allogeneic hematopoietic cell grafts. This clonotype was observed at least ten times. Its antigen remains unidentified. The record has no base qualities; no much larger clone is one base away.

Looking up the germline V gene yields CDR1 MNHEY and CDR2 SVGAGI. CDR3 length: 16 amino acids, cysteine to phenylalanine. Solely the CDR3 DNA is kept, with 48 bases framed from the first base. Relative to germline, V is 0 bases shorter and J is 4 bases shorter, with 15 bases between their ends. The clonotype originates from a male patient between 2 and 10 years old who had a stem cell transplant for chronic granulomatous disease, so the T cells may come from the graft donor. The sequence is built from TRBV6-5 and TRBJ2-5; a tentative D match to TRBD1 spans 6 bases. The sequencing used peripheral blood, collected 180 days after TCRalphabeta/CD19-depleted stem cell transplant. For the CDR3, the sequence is CASSYSRGVRRETQYF. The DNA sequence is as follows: TGTGCCAGCAGTTACTCCAGGGGCGTTCGGCGAGAGACCCAGTACTTC.